The 23 T cell receptor beta chains below all came from one sample that was sequenced in a study of cytomegalovirus exposure and HLA in healthy donors. The PCR used 60 Vbeta and 13 Jbeta primers. The assay was immunoSEQ multiplex PCR, and TCRdb's table has in-frame clones only and misses some. The repertoire has about 110,000 clones, about 73% of them found once; the top ten carry 4.1%. The specimen was PBMCs. These receptor sequences come from a woman aged 40-49 years in good health and CMV-seronegative.

This rearrangement joins TRBV5-1 to TRBJ2-7, with 10 bases aligning to TRBD1. Germline loops: CDR1 SGHRS, CDR2 YFSETQ. CDR3 length equals 16 residues. J gave up 4 bases and V 1 base, and 8 bases lay outside the gene matches. Here the CDR3 DNA reads TGCGCCAGCAGCTTGAGTCTGGGACAGGGGAGGTACGAGCAGTACTTC. Translated: CASSLSLGQGRYEQYF. The full variable domain, in which reference TRBV5-1 and TRBJ2-7 provide the parts outside the CDR3, is KAGVTQTPRYLIKTRGQQVTLSCSPISGHRSVSWYQQTPGQGLQFLFEYFSETQRNKGNFPGRFSGRQFSNSRSEMNVSTLELGDSALYLCASSLSLGQGRYEQYFGPGTRLTVT.

This clone has only one observation. CDR3 DNA: TGTGCCAGCAGCTTAGGGGTAGCGAGGGGGCTGCTCGAGACCCAGTACTTC. Residues: CASSLGVARGLLETQYF. The genes are TRBV7-7 and TRBJ2-5; 7 bases map to TRBD1. This CDR3 contains 17 residues. CDR1 SSHAT and CDR2 FNYEAQ come from the germline V gene (reference sequence). Trimming at V came to 1 base and at J to 5 bases, leaving 13 bases not matched to a gene.

The chain has TRBV10-3 and TRBJ2-3; D gene unclear. This CDR3 region has 15 residues. The V gene's germline CDR1 is ENHRY and CDR2 SYGVKD. Trimming stripped 2 bases from V and 2 bases from J, with 11 bases between. The CDR3 bases are TGTGCCATCAGTGAGGGGTGGCGGAACACAGATACGCAGTATTTT. Amino acids: CAISEGWRNTDTQYF.

This sequence joins TRBV7-9 and TRBJ1-2, with 7 bases that match TRBD1. CDR1 is SEHNR and CDR2 is FQNEAQ in the germline V gene (reference sequence). The CDR3 totals 14 residues. Germline trimming cut 4 bases from V and 4 bases from J; bases unmatched to any gene: 6. CDR3 region: CASSWLRDSYGYTF. The DNA of the CDR3 is TGTGCCAGCAGCTGGCTCCGGGACAGCTATGGCTACACCTTC.

The CDR3 loop is CASSVLTSTDTQYF. CDR3 DNA sequence: TGTGCCAGCAGTGTATTGACTAGCACAGATACGCAGTATTTT. The rearrangement links TRBV2 to TRBJ2-3; D uncertain. V was shortened by 4 bases and J by 0 bases, with 8 bases between the two germline ends. CDR1 is SNHLY, CDR2 FYNNEI, per germline. This CDR3 has 14 residues.

This clone was counted a few times. The chain has TRBV4-3 and TRBJ1-3; the D is unclear. CDR3 length: 15 amino acids. V was pared by 1 base and J by 2 bases, with 9 bases between. Germline values: CDR1 LGHNA, CDR2 YSLEER. CDR3 region: CASSQGGFAGNTIYF. Written as DNA, the CDR3 is TGCGCCAGCAGCCAAGGAGGTTTTGCTGGAAACACCATATATTTT.

The gene calls are TRBV5-1 and TRBJ1-4, with D perhaps TRBD1 (6 bases). This CDR3 is 15 amino acids long. V was pared by 0 bases and J by 1 base, with 7 bases between. CDR1 is SGHRS and CDR2 is YFSETQ in the germline V gene. In DNA, the CDR3 is TGCGCCAGCAGCTTGGACAGGGAAACTAATGAAAAACTGTTTTTT. Protein product: CASSLDRETNEKLFF. Filled out from reference TRBV5-1 and TRBJ1-4, the complete variable domain reads KAGVTQTPRYLIKTRGQQVTLSCSPISGHRSVSWYQQTPGQGLQFLFEYFSETQRNKGNFPGRFSGRQFSNSRSEMNVSTLELGDSALYLCASSLDRETNEKLFFGSGTQLSVL.

The chain combines TRBV6-1 with TRBJ1-1, with 9 bases matching TRBD1. Trimming cost V 4 bases and J 5 bases; bases outside gene matches: 8. The CDR3 consists of 15 residues. In germline, CDR1 is MNHNS, CDR2 SASEGT. CDR3 residues: CASSAEQGARTEAFF. CDR3 sequence (DNA): TGTGCCAGCAGTGCCGAACAGGGGGCGCGGACTGAAGCTTTCTTT.

V gene TRBV2 combines with J gene TRBJ2-5, with 10 bases lining up with TRBD2. The CDR3 runs 15 residues. Per the germline V gene, CDR1 is SNHLY and CDR2 is FYNNEI. J gave up 1 base and V 6 bases, and 5 bases lay outside the gene matches. CDR3 loop: CASRVPSGGQETQYF. DNA for the CDR3: TGTGCCAGCAGGGTCCCTAGCGGGGGCCAAGAGACCCAGTACTTC.

The chain is built from TRBV5-1 and TRBJ2-5; D is possibly TRBD2 (6 bases). V lost 2 bases, J lost 2 bases, and 16 bases lay in between. Germline V gene sequence: CDR1 SGHRS, CDR2 YFSETQ. CDR3 length: 16 residues. CDR3 loop: CASSLPFGAGQETQYF. The DNA of the CDR3 is TGCGCCAGCAGCTTACCCTTCGGGGCGGGGCAAGAGACCCAGTACTTC. The whole variable domain, remainder taken from reference TRBV5-1 and TRBJ2-5, is KAGVTQTPRYLIKTRGQQVTLSCSPISGHRSVSWYQQTPGQGLQFLFEYFSETQRNKGNFPGRFSGRQFSNSRSEMNVSTLELGDSALYLCASSLPFGAGQETQYFGPGTRLLVL.

This clone came up a few times. The chain has TRBV5-4 and TRBJ1-4; 11 bases line up with TRBD1. The CDR3 is 16 amino acids. Germline V gene data show CDR1 as SGHNT and CDR2 as YYREEE (reference sequence). J gave up 7 bases and V 2 bases, and 7 bases lay outside the gene matches. The CDR3 DNA reads as TGTGCCAGCAGCTTAGGACAGGGGGCCTCGAGTGAAAAACTGTTTTTT. Translation: CASSLGQGASSEKLFF.

This clone has more than one count but fewer than ten. The chain recombines TRBV6-1 with TRBJ1-6; D uncertain. The CDR3 totals 16 residues. In germline, CDR1 is MNHNS, CDR2 SASEGT. Trimming shortened V by 3 bases and J by 1 base, and 10 bases separated the two germline ends. CDR3 coding DNA: TGTGCCAGCAGTGATATGCGTCCGTCCTATAATTCACCCCTCCACTTT. It encodes CASSDMRPSYNSPLHF.

V usage is TRBV25-1 and J usage is TRBJ2-1; possible D gene TRBD1, 5 bases. CDR3 length equals 10 residues. In germline, CDR1 is MGHDK, CDR2 SYGVNS. Trimming took 4 bases from V and 10 from J, leaving 5 bases between them. This CDR3 is CASSGTEQFF. The CDR3 nucleotides are TGTGCCAGCAGTGGGACAGAGCAGTTCTTC.

The V gene is TRBV4-3, the J gene TRBJ1-3; perhaps TRBD1 as D (5 bases). The CDR3 length is 17 residues. Germline CDR1 LGHNA, CDR2 YSLEER. V lost 0 bases and J lost 0, with 12 bases in between. CDR3 in DNA: TGCGCCAGCAGCCAAGATCCGGGGGTGTTCTCTGGAAACACCATATATTTT. This gives the protein CASSQDPGVFSGNTIYF.

This chain links TRBV7-9 with TRBJ2-2; D is ambiguous. The germline CDR1 and CDR2 sequences are SEHNR and FQNEAQ (reference sequence). V was clipped by 3 bases and J by 9 bases, with 11 bases between them. The CDR3 runs to 13 residues. The DNA of the CDR3 is TGTGCCAGCAGCTTTCTCCTAGGCCGGGAGCTGTTTTTT. It yields the protein CASSFLLGRELFF.

The gene calls are TRBV5-1 and TRBJ2-5, with 12 bases lining up with TRBD2. This CDR3 region has 15 residues. The ends lost 0 bases at V and 11 bases at J; junction bases unmatched: 8. Per germline, CDR1 SGHRS and CDR2 YFSETQ. The CDR3 DNA reads as TGCGCCAGCAGCTTGGGGACTAGCGGGGCGGGGGAGCAGTACTTC. It translates to CASSLGTSGAGEQYF.

This CDR3 reads CASSSRARGRGNTEAFF. The CDR3 DNA follows: TGTGCCAGCAGCTCAAGGGCCAGGGGCAGAGGGAACACTGAAGCTTTCTTT. The chain is built from TRBV7-8 and TRBJ1-1; weak D call: TRBD1 (6 bases). V was trimmed by 4 bases and J by 1 base, leaving 19 bases between them. Germline CDR1 SGHVS, CDR2 FQNEAQ. This CDR3 comprises 17 residues.

This clone was recorded a few times. The V call is TRBV19, the J call TRBJ2-7; 7 nucleotides align to TRBD1. The CDR3 contains 14 residues. The V gene end was trimmed by 5 bases and the J gene end by 3 bases; junction bases not matched to a gene: 7. Per germline, CDR1 LNHDA and CDR2 SQIVND (reference sequence). The CDR3 DNA sequence: TGTGCCAGTAGTCCTTCCGGGACAGTCTACGAGCAGTACTTC. This translates into CASSPSGTVYEQYF.

The CDR3 reads CASNGASGGDYNEQFF. CDR3 sequence (DNA): TGTGCCAGCAACGGGGCTAGCGGGGGGGACTACAATGAGCAGTTCTTC. V is TRBV7-2 and J is TRBJ2-1; the match to TRBD2 covers 12 bases. The CDR3 runs 16 residues. CDR1 is SGHTA, CDR2 FQGNSA, per germline. The V gene end was trimmed by 7 bases and the J gene end by 3 bases; junction bases not matched to a gene: 7.

The chain carries TRBV2 and TRBJ2-3; D uncertain. The CDR3 is 13 amino acids. Between the trimmed V and J ends, which lost 8 bases and 0 bases, there was a span of 9 bases. CDR1 and CDR2 (germline): SNHLY, FYNNEI. The CDR3 spells CASEIFSTDTQYF. DNA of the CDR3: TGTGCCAGCGAGATCTTCAGCACAGATACGCAGTATTTT.

V is TRBV7-2 and J is TRBJ2-5, with D tentatively TRBD1 (6 bases). This CDR3 has 13 residues. V was cut by 5 bases and J by 4 bases, with 11 bases left in between. Looked up from germline, CDR1 is SGHTA and CDR2 is FQGNSA. The CDR3 DNA is TGTGCCAGCAGCATACAGGGTGCAGAGACCCAGTACTTC. Amino acids: CASSIQGAETQYF.

This sequence joins TRBV6-1 and TRBJ2-3; 8 bases map to TRBD2. The CDR3 totals 17 residues. CDR1 and CDR2 (germline): MNHNS, SASEGT. Unmatched junction bases numbered 12, after V lost 6 bases and J lost 1 base. The CDR3 nucleotides read TGTGCCAGCAGGGAATCGGGGGGGCTAGTTGGCACAGATACGCAGTATTTT. Protein product: CASRESGGLVGTDTQYF.

The chain links TRBV7-9 to TRBJ1-3; 10 bases are a match to TRBD1. With 3 bases clipped from V and 11 bases from J, the junction kept 10 bases outside the gene matches. Germline V gene data show CDR1 as SEHNR and CDR2 as FQNEAQ (reference sequence). The CDR3 loop spans 15 amino acids. The CDR3 protein is CASSFGTGDGGSIYF. CDR3 DNA sequence: TGTGCCAGCAGCTTCGGGACAGGGGATGGTGGCTCCATATATTTT.